Below, 27 T cell receptor beta chains from the same sample are listed, as sequenced in a study of T cells in Graves' hyperthyroidism and ophthalmopathy. TCR beta CDR3 regions were amplified from RNA transcripts. The TCR CDR3 first-round RT-PCR relied on the HTBI primer set. TCRdb reprocessed the multiplex PCR reads with MiXCR, giving one entry per CDR3 protein. Among 380,000 or so distinct CDR3 sequences listed, roughly 14% were seen once. The specimen sequenced was blood. The receptors stem from a man aged 25 to 40 with Graves' hyperthyroidism that later progressed to Graves' ophthalmopathy.

This clonotype has ten or more counts. The chain joins TRBV7-9 to TRBJ1-1; no clear D gene. Germline-derived CDR1 and CDR2 are SEHNR and FQNEAQ (reference sequence). This CDR3 is built from 14 residues. Trimming removed 7 bases at V and 0 bases at J, with 12 bases between. As DNA, the CDR3 is TGTGCCAGCACCCCGGGGAGTGTGAACACTGAAGCTTTCTTT. It encodes CASTPGSVNTEAFF.

The J gene is TRBJ2-5, the V gene TRBV20-1; weak D call: TRBD1 (5 bases). Germline CDR1 DFQATT, CDR2 SNEGSKA (reference sequence). The CDR3 is 13 amino acids. V shed 5 bases and J shed 1 base, with 11 bases lying between them. The CDR3 nucleotides are TGCAGTGCTGCCGACAGACTCCAAGAGACCCAGTACTTC. Translating it yields CSAADRLQETQYF.

This clonotype came up a few times. At one of its ends the junction is not consistent with the germline gene, which may arise from a read error. This chain uses TRBV5-1 with TRBJ1-1; D possibly corresponds to TRBD1 (5 bases). CDR1 and CDR2 from the germline V gene are SGHRS and YFSETQ. There are 14 residues in the CDR3. CDR3 residues: CASSFTTANTEALF. In DNA, the CDR3 is TGCGCCAGCAGCTTTACGACAGCGAACACTGAAGCTCTCTTT.

This chain links TRBV5-1 with TRBJ1-3, with D unclear. The V and J ends lost 0 bases and 2 bases respectively, with 9 bases between them. The germline CDR1 and CDR2 sequences are SGHRS and YFSETQ. CDR3 length equals 15 residues. CDR3 nucleotide sequence: TGCGCCAGCAGCTTGGGACAATCCACTGGAAACACCATATATTTT. Translating gives CASSLGQSTGNTIYF.

Remarks on this clonotype: A much larger clone differs by one base, so this may be a read error. The chain employs TRBV29-1 and TRBJ1-3; no definite D call. CDR3 size: 16 residues. The germline V gene encodes CDR1 SQVTM and CDR2 ANQGSEA. The V gene lost 0 bases and the J gene lost 4 bases, with 16 bases spanning the gap. CDR3 DNA sequence: TGCAGCGTTGAAGAGCACTGGTCTTATGGAGGAAACACCATATATTTT. Protein: CSVEEHWSYGGNTIYF.

The chain is built from TRBV30 and TRBJ1-6; 12 nucleotides match TRBD1. The CDR3 contains 14 residues. The ends lost 2 bases at V and 10 bases at J; junction bases unmatched: 3. The germline CDR1 and CDR2 sequences are GTSNPN and SVGIG (reference sequence). CDR3 in amino acids: CAWSSGTGGSPLHF. CDR3 sequence (DNA): TGTGCCTGGAGTTCCGGGACAGGGGGCTCACCCCTCCACTTT.

This clonotype was observed many times. The chain employs TRBV18 and TRBJ1-1; TRBD1 agrees at 7 bases. The CDR3 has 15 amino acids. Trimming at V came to 2 bases and at J to 1 base, leaving 4 bases not matched to a gene. CDR1 is KGHSH and CDR2 is LQKENI in the germline V gene. CDR3 sequence reads: CASSPDRVSNTEAFF. The CDR3 bases are TGTGCCAGCTCACCAGACAGGGTCTCGAACACTGAAGCTTTCTTT.

This clonotype was seen more than once but under ten times. V gene TRBV6-2 or TRBV6-3 combines with J gene TRBJ1-3; D not certain. This CDR3 has 13 residues. Germline lookup yields CDR1 MNHEY and CDR2 SVGEGT. V lost 5 bases to trimming and J lost 4 bases, with 9 bases between them. CDR3 protein: CASSATFGNTIYF. CDR3 coding DNA: TGTGCCAGCAGTGCAACGTTCGGAAACACCATATATTTT.

In the case of this clonotype: A much larger clonotype is one base distant, so this may be a read error. The CDR3 coding sequence is TGCGCCAGCAGCCCTGAGGGGGTCTGGGCCGGGGAGCTGTTTTTT. Translating gives CASSPEGVWAGELFF. The V and J genes are TRBV5-1 and TRBJ2-2; maybe TRBD1 (6 bases). Germline V gene lookup returns CDR1 SGHRS and CDR2 YFSETQ. This CDR3 has 15 amino acids. V gave up 4 bases and J gave up 6 bases, with 16 bases separating them. The whole variable domain, remainder taken from reference TRBV5-1 and TRBJ2-2, is KAGVTQTPRYLIKTRGQQVTLSCSPISGHRSVSWYQQTPGQGLQFLFEYFSETQRNKGNFPGRFSGRQFSNSRSEMNVSTLELGDSALYLCASSPEGVWAGELFFGEGSRLTVL.

About this clonotype itself: Given a much more abundant clone one base away, this may be a read error. The missing conserved phenylalanine or tryptophan at the end of this CDR3 makes a read error likely. The CDR3 region is CASSPGTGRNSNQPQHS. As DNA, the CDR3 is TGTGCCAGCAGCCCAGGGACAGGAAGGAATAGCAATCAGCCCCAGCATTCT. The chain is built from TRBV7-9 and TRBJ1-5; 8 bases are a match to TRBD1. V shed 5 bases, J shed 0 bases, and the junction held 9 bases outside the gene matches. From germline, CDR1 is SEHNR and CDR2 FQNEAQ (reference sequence). The CDR3 runs to 17 residues.

This clonotype was detected many times. The rearrangement uses TRBV7-2 and TRBJ2-3, with D uncertain. CDR1 is SGHTA and CDR2 is FQGNSA in the germline V gene. This CDR3 spans 12 amino acids. V lost 4 bases and J 4 bases, leaving 6 bases between the germline ends. CDR3 residues: CASSSSSDTQYF. CDR3 sequence (DNA): TGTGCCAGCAGCTCAAGTTCAGATACGCAGTATTTT. Complete variable domain (other parts from reference TRBV7-2 and TRBJ2-3): GAGVSQSPSNKVTEKGKDVELRCDPISGHTALYWYRQSLGQGLEFLIYFQGNSAPDKSGLPSDRFSAERTGGSVSTLTIQRTQQEDSAVYLCASSSSSDTQYFGPGTRLTVL.

The chain links TRBV20-1 to TRBJ2-7; a possible D gene is TRBD1 (6 bases). Germline assignment: CDR1 DFQATT and CDR2 SNEGSKA (reference sequence). V lost 4 bases and J lost 0, with 13 bases in between. The CDR3 loop spans 14 amino acids. The CDR3 nucleotides are TGCAGTGCTAACCAGGGGAAGAACTCCTACGAGCAGTACTTC. It encodes CSANQGKNSYEQYF.

This clonotype was observed a few times. V is TRBV20-1 and J is TRBJ1-6, with a weak D call TRBD1 (6 bases). CDR1 is DFQATT and CDR2 is SNEGSKA in the germline V gene (reference sequence). The V end was cut by 0 bases, the J end by 2 bases, with 14 bases between. The CDR3 sequence is 17 residues long. The CDR3 here is CSARDSATGTYNSPLHF. The CDR3 DNA follows: TGCAGTGCTAGAGACTCGGCAACAGGGACCTATAATTCACCCCTCCACTTT.

This clonotype was observed many times. This chain uses TRBV7-8 with TRBJ2-1; TRBD2 agrees at 12 bases. Trimming removed 5 bases from V and 12 bases from J; junction bases left unmatched: 14. The CDR3 is made up of 16 amino acids. Germline CDR1 and CDR2: SGHVS and FQNEAQ. CDR3: CASSLTSGSSLEVQFF. DNA for the CDR3: TGTGCCAGCAGCCTGACTAGCGGGAGCTCCCTTGAGGTGCAGTTCTTC.

The table lists this clonotype with many counts. This CDR3 is CASSQGANEKLFF. The CDR3 region has the DNA TGTGCCAGCAGTCAGGGGGCTAATGAAAAACTGTTTTTT. V usage is TRBV18 and J usage is TRBJ1-4; TRBD1 aligns across 7 bases. The trim removed 8 bases at V and 3 bases at J, leaving 3 bases unmatched. This CDR3 region has 13 residues. Germline-derived CDR1 and CDR2 are KGHSH and LQKENI.

Only one count was recorded for this clonotype. The gene calls are TRBV29-1 and TRBJ2-7, with 7 bases that match TRBD1. Trimming removed 6 bases from V and 3 bases from J; junction bases left unmatched: 5. This CDR3 spans 12 amino acids. Germline-derived CDR1 and CDR2 are SQVTM and ANQGSEA. The CDR3 sequence: CSVVRDSYEQYF. The CDR3 nucleotides read TGCAGCGTCGTACGGGACAGCTACGAGCAGTACTTC.

In its sample, this clonotype was seen many times. The rearrangement joins TRBV11-3 to TRBJ2-7; 9 bases map to TRBD1. This CDR3 is 17 amino acids long. From germline, CDR1 is SGHNT and CDR2 YENEEA. With V trimmed by 1 base and J by 1 base, 8 bases remained unmatched. CDR3 DNA sequence: TGTGCCAGCAGCTTAGTGTATTGGGGACAGGGATCCTACGAGCAGTACTTC. Amino acid sequence: CASSLVYWGQGSYEQYF.

There are many counts of this clonotype. The chain joins TRBV11-2 to TRBJ1-1, with TRBD1 matching 12 bases. CDR3 length equals 19 residues. Germline V CDR1 and CDR2: SGHAT, FQNNGV. J gave up 1 base and V 5 bases, and 14 bases lay outside the gene matches. This chain's CDR3 is CASSGGTGGFRWWNTEAFF. The CDR3 nucleotides are TGTGCCAGCAGCGGGGGGACAGGGGGCTTCAGGTGGTGGAACACTGAAGCTTTCTTT.

This clonotype has a count of ten or more. This chain connects TRBV12-3 or TRBV12-4 to TRBJ1-5; 9 bases line up with TRBD1. The length of the CDR3 is 15 residues. V gave up 5 bases and J gave up 2 bases; unmatched junction bases: 4. This CDR3 is CASSPRTGGNQPQHF. CDR3 bases: TGTGCCAGCAGTCCGCGGACAGGGGGCAATCAGCCCCAGCATTTT.

This clonotype was detected many times. V usage is TRBV11-2 and J usage is TRBJ2-3; no reliable D call. Germline CDR1 and CDR2: SGHAT and FQNNGV. The CDR3 contains 16 residues. V gave up 0 bases and J gave up 0 bases, with 10 bases separating them. The CDR3 region is CASSLETYYSTDTQYF. The DNA for the CDR3 is TGTGCCAGCAGCTTAGAGACTTACTATAGCACAGATACGCAGTATTTT.

The chain joins TRBV4-1 to TRBJ1-2; D is ambiguous. Trimming stripped 0 bases from V and 6 bases from J, with 14 bases between. The CDR3 runs 15 residues. Germline values: CDR1 MGHRA, CDR2 YSYEKL. Here the CDR3 reads CASSQDTVVLNGYTF. The CDR3 DNA follows: TGCGCCAGCAGCCAAGATACAGTAGTCCTTAATGGCTACACCTTC.

This clonotype has a handful of counts. The chain uses TRBV27 and TRBJ2-1; TRBD2 matches at 11 bases. This CDR3 has 14 residues. The J segment lost 13 bases and the V segment lost 8 bases, leaving 13 bases of the junction unmatched. CDR1 and CDR2 (germline): MNHEY, SMNVEV (reference sequence). In nucleotides, the CDR3 is TGTGCCAGCCACGAGTATAGCGGGGGGGCAAGACAGTTCTTC. Encoded protein: CASHEYSGGARQFF.

This clonotype has just a few counts. This chain joins TRBV6-9 and TRBJ2-7; no clear D. CDR3 size: 12 residues. Trimming took 3 bases from V and 2 from J, leaving 5 bases between them. Per the germline V gene, CDR1 is MNHGY and CDR2 is SVAAGI. DNA of the CDR3: TGTGCCAGCAGTTACAGGCCCTACGAGCAGTACTTC. Amino acid sequence: CASSYRPYEQYF.

In regard to this clonotype: The junction and the germline gene differ at one end; a read error may be behind it. The chain is built from TRBV18 and TRBJ2-7; 7 bases fit TRBD1. The CDR3 spans 14 residues. Germline-derived CDR1 and CDR2 are KGHSH and LQKENI. CDR3 DNA: TGTGCCAGCTCACCCCGACAGGGCCCCTACGAGCGGTACTTC. Its translation: CASSPRQGPYERYF.

This chain links TRBV5-5 with TRBJ1-3; the match to TRBD1 covers 7 bases. Germline V gene data show CDR1 as SGHKS and CDR2 as YYEKEE (reference sequence). The CDR3 totals 16 residues. Trimming removed 3 bases from V and 0 bases from J; junction bases left unmatched: 6. In nucleotides, the CDR3 is TGTGCCAGCAGCTGGACAGGACCCAACTCTGGAAACACCATATATTTT. It specifies CASSWTGPNSGNTIYF. The whole variable domain, remainder taken from reference TRBV5-5 and TRBJ1-3, is DAGVTQSPTHLIKTRGQQVTLRCSPISGHKSVSWYQQVLGQGPQFIFQYYEKEERGRGNFPDRFSARQFPNYSSELNVNALLLGDSALYLCASSWTGPNSGNTIYFGEGSWLTVV.

This clonotype was counted many times. This chain links TRBV7-8 with TRBJ2-3; TRBD1 aligns across 8 bases. Germline V CDR1 and CDR2: SGHVS, FQNEAQ. The trim removed 5 bases at V and 0 bases at J, leaving 13 bases unmatched. The CDR3 is made up of 18 amino acids. CDR3 in amino acids: CASSERDRFAPSTDTQYF. DNA of the CDR3: TGTGCCAGCAGCGAACGGGACAGGTTCGCCCCTAGCACAGATACGCAGTATTTT.

The V and J genes are TRBV30 and TRBJ2-7; no firm D call. The CDR3 sequence is 11 residues long. V lost 4 bases and J 2 bases, leaving 6 bases between the germline ends. Germline V gene sequence: CDR1 GTSNPN, CDR2 SVGIG (reference sequence). CDR3 sequence (DNA): TGTGCCTGGAACCGAACCTACGAGCAGTACTTC. This sequence encodes CAWNRTYEQYF.